Described below is a single T cell receptor (beta chain) sequence and its context. Its antigen is currently unknown. The assay was immunoSEQ multiplex PCR, and TCRdb's table has in-frame clones only and misses some. The sample includes 40,000 to 60,000 clones, roughly 80% of them seen just once. This CDR3 has 14 amino acids. V was trimmed by 1 base and J by 9 bases, leaving 10 bases between them. CDR1 and CDR2 from the germline V gene are SGHAT and FQNNGV. This sample is part of a study of radiation and T cells in renal cell carcinoma. Time point noted: baseline pretreatment blood. Treatment here: 15 Gy SBRT to primary tumor, nephrectomy 4 weeks later. Whole-study results and caveats: Pretreatment tumor biopsies were lacking, so baseline clonotypes are unknown.

Sample: blood, taken from a patient whose treatment included radiotherapy and nephrectomy. V and J are TRBV11-2 and TRBJ1-6; D may be TRBD1 (5 bases). The receptor was isolated from a woman between 70 and 85 years old with renal cell carcinoma. CDR3 sequence reads: CASSLARGGSPLHF. CDR3 bases: TGTGCCAGCAGCTTAGCCCGGGGGGGTTCACCCCTCCACTTT.